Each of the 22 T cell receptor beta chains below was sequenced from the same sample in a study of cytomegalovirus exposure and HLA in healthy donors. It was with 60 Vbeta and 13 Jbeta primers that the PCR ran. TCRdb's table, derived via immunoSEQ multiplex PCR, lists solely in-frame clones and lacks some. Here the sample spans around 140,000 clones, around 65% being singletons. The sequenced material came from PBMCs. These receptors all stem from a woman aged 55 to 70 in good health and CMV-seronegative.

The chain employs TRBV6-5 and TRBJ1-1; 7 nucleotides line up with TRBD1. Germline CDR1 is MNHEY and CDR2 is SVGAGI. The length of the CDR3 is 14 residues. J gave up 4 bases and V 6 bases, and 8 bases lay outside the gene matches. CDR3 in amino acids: CASRPYRGGTEAFF. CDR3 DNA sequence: TGTGCCAGCAGGCCCTACAGGGGCGGCACTGAAGCTTTCTTT.

In DNA form, the CDR3 reads TGTGTCAGAAGCTTCCCAGGGACTAGCGGTCAAGCCAAAAACATTCAGTACTTC. Its translation is CVRSFPGTSGQAKNIQYF. The gene calls are TRBV7-5 and TRBJ2-4; the table's D call, TRBD2, was not checked against the DNA. TRBV7-5 is classified as a pseudogene. CDR3 length: 18 residues.

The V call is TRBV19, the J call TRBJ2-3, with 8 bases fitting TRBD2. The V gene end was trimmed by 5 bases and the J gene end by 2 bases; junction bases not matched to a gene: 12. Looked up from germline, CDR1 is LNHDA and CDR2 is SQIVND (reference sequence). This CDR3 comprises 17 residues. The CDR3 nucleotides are TGTGCCAGTAGTCGGGTTGGTGACGGGGGGGCCACAGATACGCAGTATTTT. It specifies CASSRVGDGGATDTQYF.

The CDR3 here is CATSRDQVNTEAFF. CDR3 nucleotides: TGTGCCACCAGCAGAGATCAGGTGAACACTGAAGCTTTCTTT. This chain joins TRBV15 and TRBJ1-1; D call uncertain. This CDR3 is 14 amino acids long. V was shortened by 0 bases and J by 0 bases, with 5 bases between the two germline ends. Germline lookup yields CDR1 LNHNV and CDR2 YYDKDF (reference sequence).

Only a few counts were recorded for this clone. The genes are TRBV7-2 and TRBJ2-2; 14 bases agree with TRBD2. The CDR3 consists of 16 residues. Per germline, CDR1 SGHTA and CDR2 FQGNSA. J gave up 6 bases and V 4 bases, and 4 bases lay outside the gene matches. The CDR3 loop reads CASSSQTSGGAGELFF. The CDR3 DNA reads TGTGCCAGCAGCTCCCAGACTAGCGGGGGGGCCGGGGAGCTGTTTTTT.

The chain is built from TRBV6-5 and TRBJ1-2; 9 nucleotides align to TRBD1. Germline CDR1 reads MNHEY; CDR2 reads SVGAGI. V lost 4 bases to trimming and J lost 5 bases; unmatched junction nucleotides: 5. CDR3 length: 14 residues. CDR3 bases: TGTGCCAGCAGTTCCAGGACAGGGGAGTATGGCTACACCTTC. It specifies CASSSRTGEYGYTF.

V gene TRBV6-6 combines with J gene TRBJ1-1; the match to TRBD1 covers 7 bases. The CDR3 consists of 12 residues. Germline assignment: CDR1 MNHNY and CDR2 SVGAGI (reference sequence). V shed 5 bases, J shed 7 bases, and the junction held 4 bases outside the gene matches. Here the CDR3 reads CASSDRVGEAFF. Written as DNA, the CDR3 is TGTGCCAGCAGTGACAGGGTAGGTGAAGCTTTCTTT.

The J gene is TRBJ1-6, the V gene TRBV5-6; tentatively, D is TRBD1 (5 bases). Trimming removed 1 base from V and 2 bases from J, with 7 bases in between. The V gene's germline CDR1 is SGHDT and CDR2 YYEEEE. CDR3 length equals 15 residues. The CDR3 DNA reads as TGTGCCAGCAGCTTGACAGGCCCCTATAATTCACCCCTCCACTTT. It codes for CASSLTGPYNSPLHF. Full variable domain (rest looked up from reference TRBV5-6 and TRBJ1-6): DAGVTQSPTHLIKTRGQQVTLRCSPKSGHDTVSWYQQALGQGPQFIFQYYEEEERQRGNFPDRFSGHQFPNYSSELNVNALLLGDSALYLCASSLTGPYNSPLHFGNGTRLTVT.

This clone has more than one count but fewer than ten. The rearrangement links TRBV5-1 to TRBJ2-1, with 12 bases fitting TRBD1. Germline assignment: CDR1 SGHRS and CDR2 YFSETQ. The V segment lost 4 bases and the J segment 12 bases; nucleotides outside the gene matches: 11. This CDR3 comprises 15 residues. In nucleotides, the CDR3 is TGCGCCAGCAGCGCCTCGGGACAGGGGGCTTTTGGGCAGTTCTTC. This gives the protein CASSASGQGAFGQFF.

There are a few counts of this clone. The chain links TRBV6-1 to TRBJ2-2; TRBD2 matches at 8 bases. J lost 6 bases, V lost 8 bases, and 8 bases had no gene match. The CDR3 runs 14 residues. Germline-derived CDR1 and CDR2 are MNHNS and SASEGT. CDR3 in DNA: TGTGCCAGCGGAGGGGGGACTAGGTCCGGGGAGCTGTTTTTT. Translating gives CASGGGTRSGELFF.

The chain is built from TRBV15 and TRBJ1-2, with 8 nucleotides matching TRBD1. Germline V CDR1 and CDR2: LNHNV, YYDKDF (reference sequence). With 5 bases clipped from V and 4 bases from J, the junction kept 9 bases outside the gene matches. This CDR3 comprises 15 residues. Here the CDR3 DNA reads TGTGCCACCAGCGAAAGGACAGGGCTGGGCTATGGCTACACCTTC. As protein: CATSERTGLGYGYTF. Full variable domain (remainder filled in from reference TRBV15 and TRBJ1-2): DAMVIQNPRYQVTQFGKPVTLSCSQTLNHNVMYWYQQKSSQAPKLLFHYYDKDFNNEADTPDNFQSRRPNTSFCFLDIRSPGLGDTAMYLCATSERTGLGYGYTFGSGTRLTVV.

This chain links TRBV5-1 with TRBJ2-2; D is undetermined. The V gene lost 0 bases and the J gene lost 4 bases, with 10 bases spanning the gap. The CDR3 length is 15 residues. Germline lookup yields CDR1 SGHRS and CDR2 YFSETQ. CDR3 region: CASSLEAVGTGELFF. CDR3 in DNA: TGCGCCAGCAGCTTGGAAGCCGTTGGCACCGGGGAGCTGTTTTTT.

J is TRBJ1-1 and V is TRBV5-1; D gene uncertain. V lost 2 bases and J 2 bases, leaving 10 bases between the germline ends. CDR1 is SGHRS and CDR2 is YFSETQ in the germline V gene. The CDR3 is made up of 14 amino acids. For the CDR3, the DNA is TGCGCCAGCAGCTTTCAAGGGAGAAACACTGAAGCTTTCTTT. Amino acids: CASSFQGRNTEAFF.

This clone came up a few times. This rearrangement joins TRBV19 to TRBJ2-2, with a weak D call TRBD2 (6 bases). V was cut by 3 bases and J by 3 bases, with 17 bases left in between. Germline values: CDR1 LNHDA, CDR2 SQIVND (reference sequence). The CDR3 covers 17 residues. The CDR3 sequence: CASSMKPGLAYTGELFF. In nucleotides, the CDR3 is TGTGCCAGTAGTATGAAACCGGGACTGGCTTACACCGGGGAGCTGTTTTTT.

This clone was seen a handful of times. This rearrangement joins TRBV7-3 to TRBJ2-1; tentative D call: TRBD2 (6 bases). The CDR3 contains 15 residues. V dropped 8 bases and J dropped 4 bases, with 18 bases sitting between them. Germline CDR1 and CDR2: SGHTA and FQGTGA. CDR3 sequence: CASGAGGSMYNEQFF. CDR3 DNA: TGTGCCAGCGGAGCGGGCGGGTCCATGTACAATGAGCAGTTCTTC.

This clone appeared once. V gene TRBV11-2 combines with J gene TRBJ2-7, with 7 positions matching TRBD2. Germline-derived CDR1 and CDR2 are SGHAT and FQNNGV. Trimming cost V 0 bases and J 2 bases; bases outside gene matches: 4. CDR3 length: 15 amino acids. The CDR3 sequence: CASSLEWGTTYEQYF. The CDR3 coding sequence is TGTGCCAGCAGCTTAGAGTGGGGGACTACCTACGAGCAGTACTTC.

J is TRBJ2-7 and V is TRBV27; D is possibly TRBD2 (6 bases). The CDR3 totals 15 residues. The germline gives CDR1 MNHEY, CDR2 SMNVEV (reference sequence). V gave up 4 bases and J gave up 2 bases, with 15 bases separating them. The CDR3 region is CASSSRSSGTYEQYF. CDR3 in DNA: TGTGCCAGCAGTTCCCGTAGTAGCGGAACCTACGAGCAGTACTTC.

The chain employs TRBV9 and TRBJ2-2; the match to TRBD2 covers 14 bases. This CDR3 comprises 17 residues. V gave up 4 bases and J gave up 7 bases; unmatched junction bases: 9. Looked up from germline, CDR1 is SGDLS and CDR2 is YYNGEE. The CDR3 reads CASSLGTSGGAGGELFF. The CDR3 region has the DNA TGTGCCAGCAGCCTCGGGACTAGCGGGGGTGCAGGCGGGGAGCTGTTTTTT.

CDR3 amino acids: CASSSTGQGHQPQHF. The DNA for the CDR3 is TGTGCCAGCAGCTCCACGGGACAGGGGCATCAGCCCCAGCATTTT. This rearrangement joins TRBV7-2 to TRBJ1-5, with TRBD1 matching 10 bases. V shed 4 bases and J 5 bases; nucleotides not matched to a gene: 5. CDR1 is SGHTA and CDR2 is FQGNSA in the germline V gene. This CDR3 is built from 15 residues.

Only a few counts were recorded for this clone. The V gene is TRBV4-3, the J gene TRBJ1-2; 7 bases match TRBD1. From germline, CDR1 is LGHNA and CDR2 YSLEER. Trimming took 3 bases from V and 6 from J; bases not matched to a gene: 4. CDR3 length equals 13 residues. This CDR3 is CASSHYRGDGYTF. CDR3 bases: TGCGCCAGCAGCCATTACAGGGGAGATGGCTACACCTTC.

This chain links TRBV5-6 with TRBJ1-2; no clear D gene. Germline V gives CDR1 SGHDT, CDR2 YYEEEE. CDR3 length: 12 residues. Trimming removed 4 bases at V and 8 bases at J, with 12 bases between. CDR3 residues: CASSQRIGGYTF. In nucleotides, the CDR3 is TGTGCCAGCAGCCAGAGGATCGGGGGCTACACCTTC.

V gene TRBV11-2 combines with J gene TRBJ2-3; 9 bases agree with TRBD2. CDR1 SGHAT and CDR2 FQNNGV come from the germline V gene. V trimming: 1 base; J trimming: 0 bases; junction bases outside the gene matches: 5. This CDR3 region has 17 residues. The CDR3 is CASSLGLAGTSTDTQYF. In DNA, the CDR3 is TGTGCCAGCAGCTTAGGGCTAGCGGGGACTAGCACAGATACGCAGTATTTT.